These T cell receptor beta chains were read from a single sample in a study of T cell repertoires in cytomegalovirus infection. TCRdb recomputed calls from the reads with MiXCR, one row per CDR3 protein. The data hold more than 150,000 distinct CDR3 sequences, with about 30% observed a single time. Sequencing was done on a sample of PBMCs. The source is a human donor in good health (CMV status not recorded). Some clones in this sample may be carry-over from other donors' samples. CDR3s include the opening cysteine and the closing phenylalanine or tryptophan. Fields, in order: clone size, D gene, V gene, J gene, CDR3 protein, CDR3 DNA. D genes are given only for firm matches. Expanded clones are given a class, and other clones once, few, many or no size at all.

abundance: -; d_gene: -; v_gene: TRBV20-1; j_gene: TRBJ2-7; CDR3aa: CSARDDRQPGNEQYF; CDR3nt: TGCAGTGCTAGAGATGATCGACAGCCGGGGAACGAGCAGTACTTC
abundance: -; d_gene: TRBD1; v_gene: TRBV6-1; j_gene: TRBJ2-6; CDR3aa: CASSEGQGVSGANVLTF; CDR3nt: TGTGCCAGCAGTGAAGGACAGGGAGTCTCTGGGGCCAACGTCCTGACTTTC
abundance: -; d_gene: -; v_gene: TRBV20-1; j_gene: TRBJ1-3; CDR3aa: CSARGQGADTIYF; CDR3nt: TGCAGTGCTAGAGGTCAGGGCGCGGACACCATATATTTT
abundance: few; d_gene: TRBD2; v_gene: TRBV7-8; j_gene: TRBJ2-5; CDR3aa: CASSLMGGGEETQYF; CDR3nt: TGTGCCAGCAGCTTAATGGGCGGGGGGGAAGAGACCCAGTACTTC
abundance: few; d_gene: TRBD1; v_gene: TRBV7-8; j_gene: TRBJ2-3; CDR3aa: CASSKRDRGADTQYF; CDR3nt: TGTGCCAGCAGCAAACGGGACAGAGGGGCAGATACGCAGTATTTT
abundance: many; d_gene: TRBD2; v_gene: TRBV7-2; j_gene: TRBJ2-1; CDR3aa: CASSQAGGRNNEQFF; CDR3nt: TGTGCCAGCAGCCAAGCGGGGGGGCGGAACAATGAGCAGTTCTTC
abundance: few; d_gene: -; v_gene: TRBV2; j_gene: TRBJ1-2; CDR3aa: CASSARSGENYGYTF; CDR3nt: TGTGCCAGCAGCGCCCGGTCAGGGGAGAACTATGGCTACACCTTC
abundance: -; d_gene: -; v_gene: TRBV11-2; j_gene: TRBJ1-3; CDR3aa: CASSLARNIYF; CDR3nt: TGTGCCAGCAGCTTAGCCCGAAACATATATTTT
abundance: few; d_gene: -; v_gene: TRBV7-2; j_gene: TRBJ2-5; CDR3aa: CASSLARAEVETQYF; CDR3nt: TGTGCCAGCAGCTTAGCCCGAGCGGAGGTGGAGACCCAGTACTTC
abundance: many; d_gene: TRBD1; v_gene: TRBV7-2; j_gene: TRBJ1-6; CDR3aa: CASSSRRGRSPLHF; CDR3nt: TGTGCCAGCAGCTCCCGGAGGGGGCGCTCACCCCTCCACTTT
abundance: -; d_gene: -; v_gene: TRBV7-8; j_gene: TRBJ2-5; CDR3aa: CASSRRGWDEETQYF; CDR3nt: TGTGCCAGCAGCCGACGAGGGTGGGACGAAGAGACCCAGTACTTC
abundance: -; d_gene: -; v_gene: TRBV27; j_gene: TRBJ2-3; CDR3aa: CTSSFTGSGTDTQYF; CDR3nt: TGTACCAGCAGTTTTACAGGGAGTGGTACAGATACGCAGTATTTT
abundance: -; d_gene: -; v_gene: TRBV6-1; j_gene: TRBJ1-6; CDR3aa: CASREGRVNSPLHF; CDR3nt: TGTGCCAGCAGGGAGGGACGGGTGAATTCACCCCTCCACTTT
abundance: many; d_gene: TRBD2; v_gene: TRBV7-2; j_gene: TRBJ2-3; CDR3aa: CASSRKTSGTDTQYF; CDR3nt: TGTGCCAGCAGCCGCAAGACTAGCGGCACAGATACGCAGTATTTT
abundance: -; d_gene: TRBD2; v_gene: TRBV30; j_gene: TRBJ2-7; CDR3aa: CAGRAGSYEQYF; CDR3nt: TGTGCCGGACGAGCGGGGAGCTACGAGCAGTACTTC
abundance: -; d_gene: -; v_gene: TRBV29-1; j_gene: TRBJ1-1; CDR3aa: CSAAGYDTEAFF; CDR3nt: TGCAGCGCCGCGGGTTATGACACTGAAGCTTTCTTT
abundance: -; d_gene: TRBD1; v_gene: TRBV12-3/TRBV12-4; j_gene: TRBJ1-5; CDR3aa: CASKTGNQPQHF; CDR3nt: TGTGCCAGCAAGACAGGGAATCAGCCCCAGCATTTT
abundance: few; d_gene: TRBD2; v_gene: TRBV6-2/TRBV6-3; j_gene: TRBJ2-3; CDR3aa: CASFSGGAADTQYF; CDR3nt: TGTGCCAGCTTTAGCGGGGGGGCGGCAGATACGCAGTATTTT
abundance: -; d_gene: -; v_gene: TRBV4-1; j_gene: TRBJ1-2; CDR3aa: CASSPQRGDYGYTF; CDR3nt: TGCGCCAGCAGCCCCCAGAGGGGCGACTATGGCTACACCTTC
abundance: many; d_gene: -; v_gene: TRBV7-2; j_gene: TRBJ1-2; CDR3aa: CASSLASDGYTF; CDR3nt: TGTGCCAGCAGCTTAGCGTCGGATGGCTACACCTTC
abundance: -; d_gene: TRBD1; v_gene: TRBV5-1; j_gene: TRBJ2-7; CDR3aa: CASSWGQGGYEQYF; CDR3nt: TGCGCCAGCAGCTGGGGACAGGGAGGCTACGAGCAGTACTTC
abundance: few; d_gene: -; v_gene: TRBV7-2; j_gene: TRBJ2-3; CDR3aa: CASSLRRGTDTQYF; CDR3nt: TGTGCCAGCAGCTTACGGCGCGGCACAGATACGCAGTATTTT
abundance: many; d_gene: TRBD1; v_gene: TRBV12-3/TRBV12-4; j_gene: TRBJ1-2; CDR3aa: CASRGTGGIYGYTF; CDR3nt: TGTGCCAGCAGGGGGACAGGGGGTATCTATGGCTACACCTTC
abundance: many; d_gene: -; v_gene: TRBV29-1; j_gene: TRBJ2-1; CDR3aa: CSVADGDNEQFF; CDR3nt: TGCAGCGTTGCGGACGGTGACAATGAGCAGTTCTTC
abundance: many; d_gene: TRBD2; v_gene: TRBV6-1; j_gene: TRBJ2-5; CDR3aa: CASSWGGETQYF; CDR3nt: TGTGCCAGCAGTTGGGGGGGTGAGACCCAGTACTTC
abundance: few; d_gene: -; v_gene: TRBV29-1; j_gene: TRBJ2-5; CDR3aa: CSVEGGIQETQYF; CDR3nt: TGCAGCGTTGAGGGCGGGATTCAAGAGACCCAGTACTTC
abundance: -; d_gene: -; v_gene: TRBV6-1; j_gene: TRBJ2-1; CDR3aa: CASSFLTAERRHEQFF; CDR3nt: TGTGCCAGCAGTTTCCTAACAGCGGAAAGGCGCCATGAGCAGTTCTTC